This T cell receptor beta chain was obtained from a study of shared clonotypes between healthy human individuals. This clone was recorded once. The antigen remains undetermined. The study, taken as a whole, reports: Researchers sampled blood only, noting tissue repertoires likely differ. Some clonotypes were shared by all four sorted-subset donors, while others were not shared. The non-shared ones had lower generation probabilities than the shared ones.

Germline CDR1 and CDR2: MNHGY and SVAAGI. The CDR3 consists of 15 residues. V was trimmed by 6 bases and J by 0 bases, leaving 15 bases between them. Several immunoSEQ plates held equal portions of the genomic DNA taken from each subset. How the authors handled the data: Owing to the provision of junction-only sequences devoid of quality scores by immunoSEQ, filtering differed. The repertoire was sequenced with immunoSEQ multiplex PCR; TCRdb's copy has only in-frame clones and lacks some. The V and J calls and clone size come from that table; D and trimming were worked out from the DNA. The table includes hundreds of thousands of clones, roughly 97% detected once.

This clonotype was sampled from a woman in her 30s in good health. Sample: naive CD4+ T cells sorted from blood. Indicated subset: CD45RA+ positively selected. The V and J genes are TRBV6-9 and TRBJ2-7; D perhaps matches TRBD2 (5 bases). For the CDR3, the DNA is TGTGCCAGCAGACTAGAGTCTGGGAGCTCCTACGAGCAGTACTTC. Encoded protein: CASRLESGSSYEQYF.